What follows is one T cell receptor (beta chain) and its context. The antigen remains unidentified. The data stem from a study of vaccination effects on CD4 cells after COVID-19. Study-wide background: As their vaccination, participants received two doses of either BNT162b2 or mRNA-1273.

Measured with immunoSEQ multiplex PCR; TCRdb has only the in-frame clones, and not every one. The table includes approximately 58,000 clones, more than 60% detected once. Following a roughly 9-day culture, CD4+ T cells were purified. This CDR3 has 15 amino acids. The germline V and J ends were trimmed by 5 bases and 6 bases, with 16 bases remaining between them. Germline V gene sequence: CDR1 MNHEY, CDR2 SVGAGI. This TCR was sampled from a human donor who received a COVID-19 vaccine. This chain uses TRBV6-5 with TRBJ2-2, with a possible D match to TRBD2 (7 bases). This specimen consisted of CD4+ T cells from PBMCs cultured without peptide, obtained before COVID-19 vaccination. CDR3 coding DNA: TGTGCCAGCAGTCGGGGAGGGGGGGCCTCCGGGGAGCTGTTTTTT. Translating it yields CASSRGGGASGELFF.